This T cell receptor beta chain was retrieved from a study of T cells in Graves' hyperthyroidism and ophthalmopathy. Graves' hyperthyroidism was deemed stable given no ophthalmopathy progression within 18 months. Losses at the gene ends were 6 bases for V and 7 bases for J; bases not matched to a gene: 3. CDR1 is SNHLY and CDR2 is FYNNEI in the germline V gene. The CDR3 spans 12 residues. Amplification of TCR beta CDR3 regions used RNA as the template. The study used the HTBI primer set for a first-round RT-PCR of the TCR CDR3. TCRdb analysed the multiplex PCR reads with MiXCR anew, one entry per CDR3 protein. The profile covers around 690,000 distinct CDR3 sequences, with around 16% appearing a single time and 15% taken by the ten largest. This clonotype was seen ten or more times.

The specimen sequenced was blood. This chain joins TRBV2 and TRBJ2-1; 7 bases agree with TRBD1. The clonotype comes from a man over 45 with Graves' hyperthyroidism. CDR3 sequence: CASSGTVNEQFF. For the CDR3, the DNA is TGTGCCAGCAGCGGGACAGTTAATGAGCAGTTCTTC.